The next 19 T cell receptor beta chains were all read from a single sample in a study of OX40 agonist ivuxolimab in advanced cancers. Sequenced by immunoSEQ multiplex PCR; TCRdb stores in-frame clones only, minus some. The table has 90,000 to 120,000 clones, 91% seen once. The sequencing here drew on CD4+ or CD8+ T cells sorted from blood, taken in a trial of the OX40 agonist ivuxolimab. These TCRs come from an adult with an advanced solid tumor such as melanoma, head and neck, liver or kidney cancer.

This chain's CDR3 is CASSLSGRSYNEQFF. CDR3 sequence (DNA): TGTGCCAGCAGTTTATCGGGGAGGTCCTACAATGAGCAGTTCTTC. V gene TRBV27 combines with J gene TRBJ2-1; perhaps TRBD2 as D (6 bases). V was pared by 0 bases and J by 1 base, with 7 bases between. CDR1 is MNHEY and CDR2 is SMNVEV in the germline V gene (reference sequence). CDR3 length: 15 residues.

On this clone itself: Other DNA sequences from this sample encode an identical CDR3 as well. The chain is built from TRBV4-1 and TRBJ1-5; a possible D gene is TRBD1 (5 bases). CDR3 length equals 14 residues. The V end lost 0 bases, the J end lost 2 bases, and 5 bases lay between the germline ends. Per the germline V gene, CDR1 is MGHRA and CDR2 is YSYEKL. Written as DNA, the CDR3 is TGCGCCAGCAGCCAAGAAGGGGGCAATCAGCCCCAGCATTTT. This gives the protein CASSQEGGNQPQHF.

This clone was observed a single time. The rearrangement links TRBV27 to TRBJ1-2, with unresolved D. V lost 6 bases and J 2 bases, leaving 10 bases between the germline ends. This CDR3 region has 13 residues. Looked up from germline, CDR1 is MNHEY and CDR2 is SMNVEV (reference sequence). The CDR3 spells CASRTIQNYGYTF. The CDR3, as DNA: TGTGCCAGCAGGACAATTCAAAACTATGGCTACACCTTC.

The rearrangement joins TRBV21-1 to TRBJ2-4. TRBV21-1 counts as a pseudogene. There are 19 residues in the CDR3. The DNA for the CDR3 is TGTGCCAGCAGCAAACTCCAGGCAGAGGAACTCCTAGCCAAAAACATTCAGTACTTC. It is translated as CASSKLQAEELLAKNIQYF.

The J gene is TRBJ2-3, the V gene TRBV14, with 7 positions matching TRBD2. CDR1 and CDR2 from the germline V gene are SGHDN and FVKESK. With 4 bases clipped from V and 5 bases from J, the junction kept 3 bases outside the gene matches. The CDR3 has 13 residues. The DNA of the CDR3 is TGTGCCAGCAGCCGATTAGCGGGAGATACGCAGTATTTT. Translating gives CASSRLAGDTQYF.

The rearrangement joins TRBV6-5 to TRBJ1-5; weak D call: TRBD1 (5 bases). Germline CDR1 is MNHEY and CDR2 is SVGAGI. The CDR3 length is 13 residues. V gave up 6 bases and J gave up 7 bases, with 13 bases separating them. This CDR3 reads CASSSGGGQPQHF. In nucleotides, the CDR3 is TGTGCCAGCAGCAGTGGGGGTGGGCAGCCCCAGCATTTT.

This chain joins TRBV9 and TRBJ2-1; no firm D call. Germline loops: CDR1 SGDLS, CDR2 YYNGEE. V dropped 0 bases and J dropped 7 bases, with 11 bases sitting between them. The CDR3 has 14 amino acids. The CDR3 region has the DNA TGTGCCAGCAGCGTAGGAGTAGCTCCGAATGAGCAGTTCTTC. Translated, it gives CASSVGVAPNEQFF.

In nucleotides, the CDR3 is TGTGCCAGCAGTTCCTACAGGGACCAGCATTTT. Translation: CASSSYRDQHF. The chain links TRBV28 to TRBJ1-5; possible D gene TRBD1, 6 bases. CDR1 is MDHEN, CDR2 SYDVKM, per germline. The V end was cut by 4 bases, the J end by 12 bases, with 10 bases between. The CDR3 spans 11 residues.

V gene TRBV5-1 combines with J gene TRBJ1-2; no definite D call. Germline-derived CDR1 and CDR2 are SGHRS and YFSETQ. Trimming shortened V by 0 bases and J by 7 bases, and 13 bases separated the two germline ends. The CDR3 sequence is 14 residues long. This CDR3 is CASSLGLDGGGYTF. Here the CDR3 DNA reads TGCGCCAGCAGCTTGGGCCTGGACGGTGGTGGCTACACCTTC. Full variable domain (rest looked up from reference TRBV5-1 and TRBJ1-2): KAGVTQTPRYLIKTRGQQVTLSCSPISGHRSVSWYQQTPGQGLQFLFEYFSETQRNKGNFPGRFSGRQFSNSRSEMNVSTLELGDSALYLCASSLGLDGGGYTFGSGTRLTVV.

J is TRBJ2-2 and V is TRBV7-3, with unresolved D. CDR1 is SGHTA, CDR2 FQGTGA, per germline. Trimming removed 0 bases at V and 5 bases at J, with 13 bases between. The CDR3 consists of 16 residues. CDR3 nucleotides: TGTGCCAGCAGCTTAACGTTGCAGCCTACTACCGGGGAGCTGTTTTTT. This translates into CASSLTLQPTTGELFF.

The V gene is TRBV7-8, the J gene TRBJ2-1, with TRBD2 identical over 7 bases. Germline CDR1 and CDR2: SGHVS and FQNEAQ. This CDR3 is 15 amino acids long. The trim removed 1 base at V and 1 base at J, leaving 1 base unmatched. CDR3 sequence: CASSLDGRSYNEQFF. The CDR3 DNA sequence: TGTGCCAGCAGCTTAGACGGGAGGTCCTACAATGAGCAGTTCTTC. Drawing the rest from reference TRBV7-8 and TRBJ2-1, the complete variable domain is GAGVSQSPRYKVAKRGQDVALRCDPISGHVSLFWYQQALGQGPEFLTYFQNEAQLDKSGLPSDRFFAERPEGSVSTLKIQRTQQEDSAVYLCASSLDGRSYNEQFFGPGTRLTVL.

This clone was seen just once. The rearrangement uses TRBV5-1 and TRBJ2-3, with 12 nucleotides matching TRBD2. Trimming at V came to 0 bases and at J to 1 base, leaving 3 bases not matched to a gene. Looked up from germline, CDR1 is SGHRS and CDR2 is YFSETQ. The CDR3 is 17 residues long. CDR3 nucleotides: TGCGCCAGCAGCTTGGGACTAGCGGGAGTCGGCACAGATACGCAGTATTTT. Translating gives CASSLGLAGVGTDTQYF.

This chain connects TRBV7-9 to TRBJ1-1; 8 bases line up with TRBD1. The CDR3 sequence is 14 residues long. Unmatched junction bases numbered 4, after V lost 4 bases and J lost 3 bases. Germline CDR1 SEHNR, CDR2 FQNEAQ (reference sequence). CDR3 DNA sequence: TGTGCCAGCAGCTCCGGACAGGGTCACACTGAAGCTTTCTTT. It yields the protein CASSSGQGHTEAFF. The entire variable domain, with the rest obtained from reference TRBV7-9 and TRBJ1-1, is as follows: DTGVSQNPRHKITKRGQNVTFRCDPISEHNRLYWYRQTLGQGPEFLTYFQNEAQLEKSRLLSDRFSAERPKGSFSTLEIQRTEQGDSAMYLCASSSGQGHTEAFFGQGTRLTVV.

This clone appeared once. The rearrangement uses TRBV19 and TRBJ1-1; D call uncertain. Trimming removed 5 bases from V and 2 bases from J, with 12 bases in between. This CDR3 contains 14 residues. CDR1 and CDR2 (germline): LNHDA, SQIVND (reference sequence). As DNA, the CDR3 is TGTGCCAGTAGTTTTCGGGGAGGCAACACTGAAGCTTTCTTT. Its protein product is CASSFRGGNTEAFF.

The V gene is TRBV14, the J gene TRBJ1-2, with D maybe TRBD1 (6 bases). CDR1 and CDR2 from the germline V gene are SGHDN and FVKESK. The germline V and J ends were trimmed by 8 bases and 3 bases, with 13 bases remaining between them. CDR3 length equals 13 residues. The DNA for the CDR3 is TGTGCCAGCGCCGGGGGGCTATACTATGGCTACACCTTC. Protein: CASAGGLYYGYTF.

Concerning this clone: At one boundary the junction diverges from the germline segment, which might be a read error. The CDR3 DNA sequence: TGTGCCGGCAGTCCCCCGGACTCGTCTTTGGAGACCCAGTACTTC. Translated: CAGSPPDSSLETQYF. The chain links TRBV28 to TRBJ2-5; TRBD2 is a possible D gene (5 bases). Germline V gene lookup returns CDR1 MDHEN and CDR2 SYDVKM. This CDR3 has 15 amino acids.

The chain employs TRBV5-1 and TRBJ2-3; TRBD1 might be the D (5 bases). This CDR3 is built from 14 residues. CDR1 is SGHRS, CDR2 YFSETQ, per germline. The germline V and J ends were trimmed by 2 bases and 2 bases, with 9 bases remaining between them. Here the CDR3 reads CASSLGEITDTQYF. The CDR3 region has the DNA TGCGCCAGCAGCTTAGGGGAAATCACAGATACGCAGTATTTT.

The chain uses TRBV6-6 and TRBJ1-2; TRBD1 might be the D (5 bases). Germline loops: CDR1 MNHNY, CDR2 SVGAGI (reference sequence). V was pared by 2 bases and J by 3 bases, with 16 bases between. The CDR3 runs to 16 residues. This CDR3 reads CASSYRAGGDDYGYTF. The CDR3 DNA sequence: TGTGCCAGCAGTTACAGAGCGGGGGGAGACGACTATGGCTACACCTTC.

A note on this clone: The same CDR3 is also encoded by other DNA sequences in this sample. The V and J genes are TRBV18 and TRBJ1-5, with D possibly being TRBD1 (5 bases). The ends were cut back, 1 base at V and 4 bases at J, with 8 bases in the middle. CDR3 length: 14 amino acids. Germline lookup yields CDR1 KGHSH and CDR2 LQKENI. As DNA, the CDR3 is TGTGCCAGCTCACCACTAGCAGGGAATCAGCCCCAGCATTTT. This gives the protein CASSPLAGNQPQHF.